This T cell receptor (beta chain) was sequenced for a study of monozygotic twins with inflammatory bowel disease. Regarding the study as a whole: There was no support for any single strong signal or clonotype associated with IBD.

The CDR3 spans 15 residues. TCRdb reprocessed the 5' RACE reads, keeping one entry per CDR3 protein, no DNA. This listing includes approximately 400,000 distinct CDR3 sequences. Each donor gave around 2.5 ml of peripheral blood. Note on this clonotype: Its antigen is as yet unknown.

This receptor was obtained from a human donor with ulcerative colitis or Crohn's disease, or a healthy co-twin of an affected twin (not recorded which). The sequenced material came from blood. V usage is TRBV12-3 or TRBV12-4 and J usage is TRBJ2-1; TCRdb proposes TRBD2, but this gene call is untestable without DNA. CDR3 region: CASSVLAGGLGEQFF.